The TCR beta chain described here comes from a study of blood T cell repertoires in COVID-19. TCRdb keeps only in-frame clones here, not all; method: immunoSEQ multiplex PCR. The top ten hold 0.95% to 1.5% of the sample, which has a few hundred thousand clones, 65% to 85% seen once. V was pared by 6 bases and J by 1 base, with 11 bases of the junction left unmatched. CDR3 length: 16 amino acids. Germline V gene data show CDR1 as SQVTM and CDR2 as ANQGSEA. The sample comprised peripheral blood. This chain uses TRBV29-1 with TRBJ1-5, with 8 nucleotides matching TRBD1. This clonotype was sampled from a woman aged 45-60 years with acute or convalescent COVID-19. CDR3 amino acids: CSVSGTGWKSNQPQHF. As DNA, the CDR3 is TGCAGCGTCTCCGGGACAGGCTGGAAGAGCAATCAGCCCCAGCATTTT.